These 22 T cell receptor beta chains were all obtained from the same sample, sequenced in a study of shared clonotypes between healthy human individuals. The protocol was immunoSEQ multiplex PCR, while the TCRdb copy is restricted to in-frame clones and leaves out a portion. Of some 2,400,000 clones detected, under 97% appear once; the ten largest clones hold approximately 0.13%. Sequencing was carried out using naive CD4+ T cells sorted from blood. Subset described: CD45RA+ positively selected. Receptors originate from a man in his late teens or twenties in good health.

CDR3 sequence reads: CASSEDSISYGYTF. DNA of the CDR3: TGTGCCAGCAGTGAGGACAGTATAAGCTATGGCTACACCTTC. The chain joins TRBV6-1 to TRBJ1-2; a possible D gene is TRBD1 (6 bases). Germline V CDR1 and CDR2: MNHNS, SASEGT. Trimming stripped 3 bases from V and 4 bases from J, with 12 bases between. This CDR3 region has 14 residues.

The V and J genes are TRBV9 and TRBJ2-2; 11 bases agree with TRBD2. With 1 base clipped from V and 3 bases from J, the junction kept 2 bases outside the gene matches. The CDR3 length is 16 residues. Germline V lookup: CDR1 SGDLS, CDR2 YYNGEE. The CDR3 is CASSVWTSGYTGELFF. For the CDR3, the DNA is TGTGCCAGCAGCGTATGGACTAGCGGGTACACCGGGGAGCTGTTTTTT.

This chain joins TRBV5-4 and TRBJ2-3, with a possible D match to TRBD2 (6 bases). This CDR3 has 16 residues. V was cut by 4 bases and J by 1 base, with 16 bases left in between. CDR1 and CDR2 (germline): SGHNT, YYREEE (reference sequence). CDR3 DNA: TGTGCCAGCAGCACCGACCCGGGGGTGGGCACAGATACGCAGTATTTT. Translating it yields CASSTDPGVGTDTQYF.

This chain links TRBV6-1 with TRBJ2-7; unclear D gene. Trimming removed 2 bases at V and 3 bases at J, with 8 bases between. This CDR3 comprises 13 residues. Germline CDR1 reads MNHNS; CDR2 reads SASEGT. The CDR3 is CASSEQSFYEQYF. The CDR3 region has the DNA TGTGCCAGCAGTGAACAGAGTTTCTACGAGCAGTACTTC.

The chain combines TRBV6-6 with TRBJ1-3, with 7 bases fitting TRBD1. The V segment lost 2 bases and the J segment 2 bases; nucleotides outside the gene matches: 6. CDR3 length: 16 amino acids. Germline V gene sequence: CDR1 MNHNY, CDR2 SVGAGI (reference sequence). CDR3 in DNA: TGTGCCAGCAGTTACGCGACAGGGTTGGCTGGAAACACCATATATTTT. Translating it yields CASSYATGLAGNTIYF.

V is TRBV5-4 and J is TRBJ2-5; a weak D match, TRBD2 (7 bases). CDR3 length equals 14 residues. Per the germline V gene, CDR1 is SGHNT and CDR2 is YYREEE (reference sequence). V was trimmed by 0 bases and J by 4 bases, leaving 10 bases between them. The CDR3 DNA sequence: TGTGCCAGCAGCTTGGTGGGGGGGCCAGAGACCCAGTACTTC. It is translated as CASSLVGGPETQYF.

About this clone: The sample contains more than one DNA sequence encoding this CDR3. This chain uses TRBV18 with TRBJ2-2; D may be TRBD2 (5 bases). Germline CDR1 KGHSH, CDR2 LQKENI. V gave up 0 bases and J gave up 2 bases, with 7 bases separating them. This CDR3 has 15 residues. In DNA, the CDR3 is TGTGCCAGCTCACCACCCCGGGGTAACACCGGGGAGCTGTTTTTT. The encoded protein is CASSPPRGNTGELFF. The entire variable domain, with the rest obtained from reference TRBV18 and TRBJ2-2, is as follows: NAGVMQNPRHLVRRRGQEARLRCSPMKGHSHVYWYRQLPEEGLKFMVYLQKENIIDESGMPKERFSAEFPKEGPSILRIQQVVRGDSAAYFCASSPPRGNTGELFFGEGSRLTVL.

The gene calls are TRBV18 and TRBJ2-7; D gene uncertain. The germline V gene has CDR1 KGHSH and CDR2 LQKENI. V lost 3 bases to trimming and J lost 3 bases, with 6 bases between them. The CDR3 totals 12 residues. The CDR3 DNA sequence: TGTGCCAGCTCACCGACCATCTACGAGCAGTACTTC. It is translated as CASSPTIYEQYF.

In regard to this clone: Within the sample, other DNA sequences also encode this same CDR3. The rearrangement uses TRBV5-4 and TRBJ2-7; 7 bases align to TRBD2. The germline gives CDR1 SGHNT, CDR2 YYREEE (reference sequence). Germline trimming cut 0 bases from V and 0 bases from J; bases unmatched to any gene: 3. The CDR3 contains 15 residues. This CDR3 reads CASSLASGPSYEQYF. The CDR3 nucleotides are TGTGCCAGCAGCTTGGCTAGCGGTCCCTCCTACGAGCAGTACTTC. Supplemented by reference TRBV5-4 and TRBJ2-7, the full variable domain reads ETGVTQSPTHLIKTRGQQVTLRCSSQSGHNTVSWYQQALGQGPQFIFQYYREEENGRGNFPPRFSGLQFPNYSSELNVNALELDDSALYLCASSLASGPSYEQYFGPGTRLTVT.

The CDR3 here is CASSLRSMGTTEAFF. The CDR3 DNA follows: TGTGCCAGCAGCCTGAGATCAATGGGGACTACCGAAGCTTTCTTT. The gene calls are TRBV7-2 and TRBJ1-1; D is perhaps TRBD1 (5 bases). CDR3 length: 15 amino acids. The germline V and J ends were trimmed by 5 bases and 8 bases, with 21 bases remaining between them. CDR1 and CDR2 (germline): SGHTA, FQGNSA.

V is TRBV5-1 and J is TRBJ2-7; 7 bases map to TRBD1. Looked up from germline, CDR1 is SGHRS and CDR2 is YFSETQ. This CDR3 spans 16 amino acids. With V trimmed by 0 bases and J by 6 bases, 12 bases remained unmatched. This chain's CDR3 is CASSLGPDRVRSEQYF. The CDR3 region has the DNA TGCGCCAGCAGCTTGGGCCCTGACAGGGTCCGATCCGAGCAGTACTTC.

This CDR3 reads CASSQTTGGNTIYF. The CDR3 DNA reads TGTGCCAGCAGTCAAACGACGGGGGGAAACACCATATATTTT. This chain links TRBV11-2 with TRBJ1-3; unclear D gene. Per the germline V gene, CDR1 is SGHAT and CDR2 is FQNNGV. This CDR3 has 14 residues. V was shortened by 6 bases and J by 4 bases, with 13 bases between the two germline ends.

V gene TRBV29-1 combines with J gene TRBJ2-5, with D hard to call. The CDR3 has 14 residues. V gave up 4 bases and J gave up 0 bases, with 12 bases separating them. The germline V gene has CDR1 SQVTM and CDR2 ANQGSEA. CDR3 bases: TGCAGCGTTGCTCTCGGCGGCTACCAAGAGACCCAGTACTTC. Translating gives CSVALGGYQETQYF.

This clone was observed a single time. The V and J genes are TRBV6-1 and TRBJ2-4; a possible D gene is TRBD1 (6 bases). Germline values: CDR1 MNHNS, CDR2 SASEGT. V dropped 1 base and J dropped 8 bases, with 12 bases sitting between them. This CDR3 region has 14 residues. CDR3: CASSEGAQGYIQYF. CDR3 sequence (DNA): TGTGCCAGCAGTGAAGGGGCTCAGGGGTACATTCAGTACTTC.

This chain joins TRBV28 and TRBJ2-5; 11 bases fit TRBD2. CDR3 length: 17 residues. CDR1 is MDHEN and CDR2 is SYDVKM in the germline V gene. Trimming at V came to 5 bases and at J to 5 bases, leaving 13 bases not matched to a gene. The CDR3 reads CASSPLAGGPGWETQYF. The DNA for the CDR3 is TGTGCCAGCAGTCCGTTAGCGGGGGGGCCAGGATGGGAGACCCAGTACTTC.

CDR3 nucleotides: TGTGCCAGCAGCTTATTGTCGCGAGTGGGCCAGGCGAACACCGGGGAGCTGTTTTTT. Its protein product is CASSLLSRVGQANTGELFF. The chain combines TRBV13 with TRBJ2-2; D ambiguous. The CDR3 runs 19 residues. CDR1 is PRHDT, CDR2 FYEKMQ, per germline (reference sequence). Trimming removed 2 bases at V and 0 bases at J, with 19 bases between.

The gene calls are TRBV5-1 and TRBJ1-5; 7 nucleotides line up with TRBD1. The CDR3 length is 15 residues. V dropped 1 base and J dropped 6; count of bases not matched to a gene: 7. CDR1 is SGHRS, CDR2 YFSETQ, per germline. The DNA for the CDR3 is TGCGCCAGCAGCTTGTACAGGGGAAGACGTCAGCCCCAGCATTTT. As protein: CASSLYRGRRQPQHF.

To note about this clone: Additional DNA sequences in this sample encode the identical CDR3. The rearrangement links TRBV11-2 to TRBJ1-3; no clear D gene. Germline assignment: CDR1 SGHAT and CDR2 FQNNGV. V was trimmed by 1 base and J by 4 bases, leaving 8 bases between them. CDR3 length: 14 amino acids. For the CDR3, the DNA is TGTGCCAGCAGCTTAGCCCCCGGGGGAAACACCATATATTTT. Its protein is CASSLAPGGNTIYF.

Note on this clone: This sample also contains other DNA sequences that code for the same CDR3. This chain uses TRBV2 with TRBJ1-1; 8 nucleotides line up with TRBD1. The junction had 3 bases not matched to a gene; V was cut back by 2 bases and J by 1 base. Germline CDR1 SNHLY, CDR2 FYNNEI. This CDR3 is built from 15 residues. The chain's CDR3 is CASSETGGRNTEAFF. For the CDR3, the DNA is TGTGCCAGCAGTGAAACAGGGGGGAGGAACACTGAAGCTTTCTTT.

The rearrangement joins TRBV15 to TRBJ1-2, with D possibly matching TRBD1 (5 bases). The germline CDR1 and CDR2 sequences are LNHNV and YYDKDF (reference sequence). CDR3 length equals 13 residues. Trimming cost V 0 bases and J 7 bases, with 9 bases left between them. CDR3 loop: CATSRDKGLGYTF. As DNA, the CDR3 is TGTGCCACCAGCAGAGACAAGGGGCTTGGCTACACCTTC.

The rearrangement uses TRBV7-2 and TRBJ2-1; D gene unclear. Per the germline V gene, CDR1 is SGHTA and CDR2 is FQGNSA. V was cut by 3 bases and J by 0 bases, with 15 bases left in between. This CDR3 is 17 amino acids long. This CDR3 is CASSFRSRPSSYNEQFF. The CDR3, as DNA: TGTGCCAGCAGCTTTAGATCCCGGCCCTCCTCCTACAATGAGCAGTTCTTC.

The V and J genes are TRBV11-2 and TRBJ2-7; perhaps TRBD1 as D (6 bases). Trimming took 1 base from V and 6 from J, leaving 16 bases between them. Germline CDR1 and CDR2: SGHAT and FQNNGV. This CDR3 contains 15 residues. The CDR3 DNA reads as TGTGCCAGCAGCTTAGTGGGCAGGGGTAAAGGCGAGCAGTACTTC. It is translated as CASSLVGRGKGEQYF.